This T cell receptor (beta chain) was identified in a study of OX40 agonist ivuxolimab in advanced cancers. With regard to the full study: Ivuxolimab, which targeted the costimulatory receptor OX40 (CD134), was an agonistic, fully human IgG2 monoclonal antibody. Intravenous ivuxolimab was administered to patients every 2 weeks at six dose levels: 0.01, 0.1, 0.3, 1.5, 3 and 10 mg/kg. Among the roughly 50 dose-escalation patients, 19 had hepatocellular carcinoma, 15 or so melanoma, 9 renal cell carcinoma and 9 head and neck cancer. In the dose-escalation cohort, 82.7% of patients were male, and the mean age was approximately 60 years, with a range of roughly 23 to 85. Prior anti-PD-1, anti-PD-L1 or anti-CTLA-4 therapy was permitted, and checkpoint inhibitors had been received by around 39% of dose-escalation patients. Partial responses occurred in three dose-escalation patients, of whom one had hepatocellular carcinoma and two had cutaneous melanoma. The purpose of peripheral TCRbeta sequencing was to test whether ivuxolimab changed TCR sequence diversity and led to clonal T-cell expansion. The paper covers the monotherapy dose-escalation part of the phase I ivuxolimab trial, which included N ≈ 54 patients. What the work shows at the level of the full study, not this receptor alone: In the 0.1-3.0 mg/kg groups, partial responders had among the lowest normalized peripheral clonal expansion, particularly in CD8+ T cells. Clonal expansion of both CD4+ and CD8+ blood T cells was observed from baseline to week 6 at doses 0.1 to 3.0 mg/kg. After ivuxolimab, CD8+ T cells had more expanded clones than CD4+ T cells on average. Which antigens the clonally expanded peripheral T cells were specific for was not determined. Low levels of normalized T-cell clonal expansion were also seen in some patients who did not respond.

The trial excluded patients who had a history of autoimmune disease or were on systemic immunosuppression. Peripheral blood for TCR sequencing was drawn from every dose cohort at baseline, at cycle 4 day 1 and at cycle 7 day 1. Samples were obtained from an open-label, multicenter, first-in-human phase I dose-escalation trial of ivuxolimab. Adults with locally advanced or metastatic head and neck squamous cell, hepatocellular, melanoma or renal cell carcinoma were enrolled in the trial. Before TCR sequencing, CD4+ T cells and CD8+ T cells were sorted from peripheral blood as separate populations. To sequence the TCRbeta CDR3 region, genomic DNA was isolated from the sorted cells. The immunoSEQ Assay was used to sequence the TCRbeta CDR3 regions. TCRdb mirrors the immuneACCESS table, restricted to in-frame sequences. Some clones are absent from its copies; in checked studies, under half trace to an unresolved V gene, and the reason for the others is unknown. The sample table contains around 68,000 clones; only one count was recorded for approximately 90% of them. Approximately 1.1% of the sample belongs to the ten largest clones.

CDR1 and CDR2, per the germline V gene, are LGHNT and FRNRAP. The germline V and J ends show losses of 6 bases and 7 bases respectively, and no gene match explains 6 bases of the junction. Taken from cysteine to phenylalanine, the CDR3 has 13 residues. Only the CDR3 portion is preserved as DNA: 39 bases, with reading frame beginning at the first base. A remark on this clone: The antigen it binds to is not known. Base qualities are missing; no much larger clone stands one base away.

The sequence derives from an adult with an advanced solid tumor such as melanoma, head and neck, liver or kidney cancer. The sequencing here drew on CD4+ or CD8+ T cells sorted from blood, taken in a trial of the OX40 agonist ivuxolimab. The sequence links TRBV12-5 to TRBJ2-1; the central 7 bases match TRBD1. The bases are TGTGCTAGTGGGACAGGGCCGGAGAATGAGCAGTTCTTC. It is translated as CASGTGPENEQFF.